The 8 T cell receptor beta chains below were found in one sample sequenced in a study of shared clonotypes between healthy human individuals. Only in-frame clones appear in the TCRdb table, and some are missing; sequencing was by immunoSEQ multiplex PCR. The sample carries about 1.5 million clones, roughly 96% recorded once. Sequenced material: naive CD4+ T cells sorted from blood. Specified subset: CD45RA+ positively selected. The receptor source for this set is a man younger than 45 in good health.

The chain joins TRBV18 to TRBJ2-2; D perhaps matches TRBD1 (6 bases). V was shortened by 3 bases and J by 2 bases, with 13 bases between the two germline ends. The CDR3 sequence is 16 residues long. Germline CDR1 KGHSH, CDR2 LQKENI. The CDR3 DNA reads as TGTGCCAGCTCACCCGCCGGGACAACAAACACCGGGGAGCTGTTTTTT. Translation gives CASSPAGTTNTGELFF.

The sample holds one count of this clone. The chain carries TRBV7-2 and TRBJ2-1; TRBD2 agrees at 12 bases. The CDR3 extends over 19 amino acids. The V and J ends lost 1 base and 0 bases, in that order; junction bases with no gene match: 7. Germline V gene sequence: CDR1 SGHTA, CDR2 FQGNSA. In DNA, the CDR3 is TGTGCCAGCAGCTTAGTGTCCCTAGCGGGAGGGCCCTCCTACAATGAGCAGTTCTTC. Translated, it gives CASSLVSLAGGPSYNEQFF.

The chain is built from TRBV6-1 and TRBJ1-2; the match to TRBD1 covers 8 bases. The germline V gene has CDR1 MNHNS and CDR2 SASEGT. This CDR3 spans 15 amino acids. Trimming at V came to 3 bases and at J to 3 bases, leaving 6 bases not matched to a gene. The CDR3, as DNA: TGTGCCAGCAGTGAGGCAGGGGGCGGTTACTATGGCTACACCTTC. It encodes CASSEAGGGYYGYTF.

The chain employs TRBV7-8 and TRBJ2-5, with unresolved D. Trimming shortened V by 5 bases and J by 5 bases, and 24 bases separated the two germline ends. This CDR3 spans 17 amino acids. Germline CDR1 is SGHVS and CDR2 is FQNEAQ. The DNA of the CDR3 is TGTGCCAGCAGCCCGGCCAGTTCCTGGTCTATTAAGGAGACCCAGTACTTC. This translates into CASSPASSWSIKETQYF.

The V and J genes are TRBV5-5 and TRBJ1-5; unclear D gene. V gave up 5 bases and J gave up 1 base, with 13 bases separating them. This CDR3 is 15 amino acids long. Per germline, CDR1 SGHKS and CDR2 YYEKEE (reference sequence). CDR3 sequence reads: CASRPLNGSNQPQHF. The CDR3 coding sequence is TGTGCCAGCAGGCCTTTGAACGGGAGCAATCAGCCCCAGCATTTT.

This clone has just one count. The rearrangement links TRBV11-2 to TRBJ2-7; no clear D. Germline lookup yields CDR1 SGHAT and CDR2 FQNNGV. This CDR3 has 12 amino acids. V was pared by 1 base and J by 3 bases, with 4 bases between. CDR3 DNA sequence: TGTGCCAGCAGCTTAGGTTTCTACGAGCAGTACTTC. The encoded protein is CASSLGFYEQYF.

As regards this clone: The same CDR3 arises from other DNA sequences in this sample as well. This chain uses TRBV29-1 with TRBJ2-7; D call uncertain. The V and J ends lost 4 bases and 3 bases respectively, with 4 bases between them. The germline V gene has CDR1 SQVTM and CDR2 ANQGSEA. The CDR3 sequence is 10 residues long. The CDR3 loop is CSVGDYEQYF. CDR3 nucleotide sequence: TGCAGCGTTGGCGACTACGAGCAGTACTTC.

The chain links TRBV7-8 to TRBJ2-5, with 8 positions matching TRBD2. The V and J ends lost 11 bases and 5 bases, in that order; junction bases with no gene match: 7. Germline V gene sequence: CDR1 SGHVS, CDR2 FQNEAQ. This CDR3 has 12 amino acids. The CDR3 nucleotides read TGTGCCGGAACTAGCGGATCGGAGACCCAGTACTTC. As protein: CAGTSGSETQYF.